A selection of T cell receptor beta chains follows, all from one sample in a study of cytomegalovirus exposure and HLA in healthy donors. TCRdb's copy holds only in-frame clones and misses some; the assay was immunoSEQ multiplex PCR. The sample contains fewer than 140,000 clones, 65% to 85% of which appear only once. Sequencing input: PBMCs. The source is a male donor in good health and CMV-seropositive. The CDR3 runs from the conserved cysteine through the conserved F or W. A D gene is named only where the DNA matches it firmly. Size values are once, few and many counts, or a class for expanded clones, and some rows have none.

abundance	v_gene	d_gene	j_gene	CDR3aa	CDR3nt
-	TRBV7-9	-	TRBJ1-1	CASSALSGTTEAFF	TGTGCCAGCAGCGCACTTTCTGGGACAACTGAAGCTTTCTTT
-	TRBV7-6	TRBD2	TRBJ2-1	CASSLVELAEEQFF	TGTGCCAGCAGCTTAGTGGAACTAGCGGAGGAGCAGTTCTTC
-	TRBV7-2	-	TRBJ2-7	CASSLVGQGGSEQYF	TGTGCCAGCAGCTTAGTAGGACAGGGAGGGAGCGAGCAGTACTTC
-	TRBV28	-	TRBJ1-4	CASNAGVEKLFF	TGTGCCAGCAATGCAGGGGTTGAAAAACTGTTTTTT
-	TRBV15	TRBD1	TRBJ2-1	CATSRRRDRDHYNEQFF	TGTGCCACCAGCAGGCGTAGAGACAGGGACCATTACAATGAGCAGTTCTTC
-	TRBV6-1	TRBD2	TRBJ2-3	CASSVAGGPDTQYF	TGTGCCAGCTCTGTAGCGGGGGGGCCAGATACGCAGTATTTT
-	TRBV5-1	TRBD2	TRBJ2-5	CASTSGGAGETQYF	TGCGCCAGCACTAGCGGGGGGGCCGGTGAGACCCAGTACTTC
once	TRBV5-4	TRBD1	TRBJ2-7	CASSPGQGASSYEQYF	TGTGCCAGCAGCCCAGGACAGGGGGCGAGCTCCTACGAGCAGTACTTC
few	TRBV4-1	-	TRBJ2-1	CASSQEGGNSYNEQFF	TGCGCCAGCAGCCAAGAAGGAGGGAACTCCTACAATGAGCAGTTCTTC
-	TRBV4-3	-	TRBJ1-3	CASSQGGGSGNTIYF	TGCGCCAGCAGCCAAGGCGGTGGCTCTGGAAACACCATATATTTT
-	TRBV6-6	-	TRBJ2-3	CASSSSTDTQYF	TGTGCCAGCAGCTCGAGCACAGATACGCAGTATTTT
once	TRBV7-8	TRBD1	TRBJ1-1	CASSPGQVTEAFF	TGTGCCAGCAGCCCTGGACAGGTAACTGAAGCTTTCTTT
-	TRBV10-3	-	TRBJ2-2	CAINGGAGNTGELFF	TGTGCCATCAATGGGGGCGCGGGGAACACCGGGGAGCTGTTTTTT
-	TRBV5-1	-	TRBJ2-5	CASARLGDRGREQYF	TGCGCCAGCGCGCGACTAGGAGACCGGGGTAGGGAGCAGTACTTC
-	TRBV28	-	TRBJ2-7	CASSLQGPYEQYF	TGTGCCAGCAGTTTGCAGGGGCCCTACGAGCAGTACTTC
-	TRBV7-9	TRBD1	TRBJ1-4	CASSLTGTGGEKLFF	TGTGCCAGCAGCTTGACCGGGACAGGTGGCGAAAAACTGTTTTTT
-	TRBV4-3	TRBD1	TRBJ1-2	CASSQGTGGGSGYTF	TGCGCCAGCAGCCAAGGGACAGGGGGGGGCTCTGGCTACACCTTC
-	TRBV27	-	TRBJ1-5	CASSPGTYSNQPQHF	TGTGCCAGCAGTCCAGGGACTTATAGCAATCAGCCCCAGCATTTT
once	TRBV5-1	TRBD2	TRBJ2-3	CASSPGLASTDTQYF	TGCGCCAGCAGCCCGGGACTAGCAAGCACAGATACGCAGTATTTT
-	TRBV7-9	-	TRBJ1-1	CASSDSLGRAEAFF	TGTGCCAGCAGCGACAGTCTTGGGAGGGCTGAAGCTTTCTTT
-	TRBV28	-	TRBJ1-1	CASSLFTGRAFF	TGTGCCAGCAGTTTATTCACAGGGAGAGCTTTCTTT
-	TRBV5-1	-	TRBJ2-7	CASSHPGSPYEQYF	TGCGCCAGCAGCCACCCCGGGAGTCCCTACGAGCAGTACTTC
-	TRBV4-2	TRBD2	TRBJ2-5	CASSPGTSGRSTQETQYF	TGTGCCAGCAGTCCCGGGACTAGCGGGAGGTCAACCCAAGAGACCCAGTACTTC
-	TRBV27	TRBD1	TRBJ2-7	CASSPGQGYEQYF	TGTGCCAGCAGTCCGGGACAGGGATACGAGCAGTACTTC
few	TRBV5-1	TRBD2	TRBJ2-5	CASSSGLAGVRETQYF	TGCGCCAGCAGCTCAGGACTAGCGGGTGTTCGAGAGACCCAGTACTTC
-	TRBV4-1	-	TRBJ2-2	CASSQDWQGNTGELFF	TGCGCCAGCAGCCAAGATTGGCAGGGGAACACCGGGGAGCTGTTTTTT
-	TRBV5-6	TRBD2	TRBJ2-3	CASSTGTSGADTQYF	TGTGCCAGCAGTACCGGGACTAGCGGAGCAGATACGCAGTATTTT
-	TRBV7-2	-	TRBJ2-5	CASSETGPGYQETQYF	TGTGCCAGCAGCGAAACCGGCCCGGGGTACCAAGAGACCCAGTACTTC
-	TRBV7-8	TRBD1	TRBJ1-1	CASSTGTENTEAFF	TGTGCCAGCAGTACCGGGACAGAGAACACTGAAGCTTTCTTT
-	TRBV19	-	TRBJ1-5	CASSFPNQPQHF	TGTGCCAGTAGTTTCCCGAATCAGCCCCAGCATTTT
-	TRBV27	-	TRBJ2-5	CASSPGHGTQYF	TGTGCCAGCAGCCCGGGACATGGAACCCAGTACTTC
few	TRBV5-1	-	TRBJ2-7	CASSLVRGYEQYF	TGCGCCAGCAGCTTGGTACGGGGCTACGAGCAGTACTTC
-	TRBV6-5	TRBD1	TRBJ2-1	CASRGQDPYNEQFF	TGTGCCAGCAGGGGACAGGACCCCTACAATGAGCAGTTCTTC
-	TRBV15	TRBD2	TRBJ2-1	CATRQAGGYNEQFF	TGTGCCACCAGGCAAGCGGGGGGTTACAATGAGCAGTTCTTC
few	TRBV9	-	TRBJ2-3	CASSRGRGPSTDTQYF	TGTGCCAGCAGTCGAGGGCGGGGACCTAGCACAGATACGCAGTATTTT
few	TRBV29-1	-	TRBJ2-7	CSVVFGATYEQYF	TGCAGCGTTGTTTTTGGGGCAACCTACGAGCAGTACTTC
-	TRBV10-2	-	TRBJ2-7	CASSSRENYEQYF	TGCGCCAGCAGTTCCCGGGAGAACTACGAGCAGTACTTC
-	TRBV19	-	TRBJ2-5	CASNTRGGEETQYF	TGTGCCAGCAACACGAGGGGGGGGGAAGAGACCCAGTACTTC
-	TRBV16	-	TRBJ1-5	CASSLSRNAQPQHF	TGTGCCAGCAGCCTTTCCAGGAATGCACAGCCCCAGCATTTT
-	TRBV11-2	TRBD2	TRBJ2-7	CASTTSGSSYEQYF	TGTGCCAGCACGACTAGCGGGAGCTCCTACGAGCAGTACTTC
-	TRBV15	TRBD1	TRBJ2-7	CATSRVFPGQGPYEQYF	TGTGCCACCAGCAGAGTTTTCCCGGGACAGGGTCCCTACGAGCAGTACTTC
few	TRBV19	-	TRBJ2-5	CASSIRQGQLETQYF	TGTGCCAGTAGTATCCGGCAGGGGCAACTGGAGACCCAGTACTTC
-	TRBV2	-	TRBJ1-5	CASSEGYSRNQPQHF	TGTGCCAGCAGTGAAGGTTACAGCCGCAATCAGCCCCAGCATTTT
-	TRBV11-3	-	TRBJ1-1	CASSLGPPSGAFF	TGTGCCAGCAGCTTGGGTCCGCCCTCGGGAGCTTTCTTT
-	TRBV6-1	TRBD1	TRBJ1-4	CASQPGQGALKLFF	TGTGCCAGTCAACCGGGACAGGGGGCATTAAAACTGTTTTTT